This T cell receptor beta chain was sequenced for a study of type 1 regulatory T cells. Via MiXCR, TCRdb re-called the reads, giving one row per CDR3 protein. The sample records about 67,000 distinct CDR3 sequences, about 50% being singletons. This CDR3 is 12 amino acids long. V lost 5 bases, J lost 8 bases, and 10 bases lay in between. By proportion, this clonotype is medium-sized. What it binds is not known. This chain connects TRBV12-3 or TRBV12-4 to TRBJ1-3; no clear D. The receptor was isolated from a human donor in good health. What was sequenced was cultured non-Tr1 T cells, either the whole culture or a sorted T cell fraction (not recorded which). CDR3 sequence reads: CASSPYLDTIYF. The CDR3 bases are TGTGCCAGCAGTCCATACCTGGACACCATATATTTT.